This entry lists 18 T cell receptor beta chains sequenced from one sample in a study of T cells in women clearing cervical HPV infection. Profiled with immunoSEQ multiplex PCR; TCRdb holds only in-frame clones, not every one. In all, the sample yields about 24,000 clones. Material: blood buffy coat. The receptors originated from a woman between 18 and 70 years old with a cervical HPV16 infection that either progressed to CIN3+ or cleared (not recorded which).

With respect to this clone: The sequenced fragment ends 3 residues before the CDR3 boundary, so the rest is inferred from the germline J gene. V gene TRBV5-1 combines with J gene TRBJ1-2; D call uncertain. CDR1 is SGHRS, CDR2 YFSETQ, per germline. The CDR3 is 15 amino acids. The V and J ends lost 2 bases and 0 bases respectively, with 11 bases between them. CDR3 DNA, as far as it was read: TGCGCCAGCAGCTTCTCAGGATCCACTAACTATGGC. Its translation is CASSFSGSTNYG. In full, the CDR3 is CASSFSGSTNYGYTF.

Note on this clone: The CDR3 end falls 3 residues outside the read, so it is completed with the germline J gene. The chain couples TRBV7-9 to TRBJ2-2, with 7 bases that match TRBD1. Looked up from germline, CDR1 is SEHNR and CDR2 is FQNEAQ (reference sequence). This CDR3 contains 14 residues. The CDR3 spells CASSPDRAINMLFF. The sequenced CDR3 bases are TGTGCCAGCAGCCCCGACAGGGCGATAAACATG.

On this clone: The read is 3 residues too short to cover the CDR3 end, so that end is filled in from the germline J gene. The V and J genes are TRBV7-9 and TRBJ1-2; D ambiguous. Germline lookup yields CDR1 SEHNR and CDR2 FQNEAQ (reference sequence). The CDR3 loop spans 13 amino acids. This CDR3 is CASTRAEPYDYTF. The sequenced part of the CDR3 DNA is TGTGCCAGTACGCGGGCGGAACCCTACGAC.

As concerns this clone: Coverage ceases 3 residues before the CDR3 finishes, and the germline J gene fills in the end. This chain joins TRBV7-2 and TRBJ1-5; the D is unclear. CDR1 is SGHTA and CDR2 is FQGNSA in the germline V gene. Trimming stripped 2 bases from V and 7 bases from J, with 15 bases between. The CDR3 runs 15 residues. Partial CDR3 DNA: TGTGCCAGCAGCTTAAATGCTGTAGCTGGACAGCCC. Its protein is CASSLNAVAGQP. The CDR3 in full is CASSLNAVAGQPQHF.

Concerning this clone: The CDR3 end falls 3 residues outside the read, so it is completed with the germline J gene. V and J are TRBV11-1 and TRBJ2-4; 7 positions agree with TRBD2. CDR1 and CDR2 from the germline V gene are SGHAT and FQDESV (reference sequence). V lost 3 bases and J lost 6; bases outside the gene matches: 2. CDR3 length equals 13 residues. CDR3 protein: CASSFGGGNIQYF. The covered CDR3 bases are TGTGCCAGCAGCTTTGGGGGGGGAAACATT.

As concerns this clone: The read falls 3 residues short of the CDR3 end, and the missing part is taken from the germline J gene. V and J are TRBV7-9 and TRBJ2-3, with 10 positions matching TRBD1. This CDR3 is 14 amino acids long. The germline gives CDR1 SEHNR, CDR2 FQNEAQ (reference sequence). CDR3 sequence reads: CASRGTGANQPQYF. The CDR3 DNA, read in part, is TGTGCCAGCAGGGGGACAGGGGCTAATCAGCCG.

About this clone: The CDR3 end falls 3 residues outside the read, so it is completed with the germline J gene. This chain connects TRBV5-1 to TRBJ2-2; maybe TRBD1 (6 bases). This CDR3 has 14 residues. Germline assignment: CDR1 SGHRS and CDR2 YFSETQ. Partial CDR3 DNA: TGCGCCAGCAGCCCGGACAGCTTAGGTGAAAAG. Protein: CASSPDSLGEK. The complete CDR3 protein is CASSPDSLGEKLFF.

Note on this clone: The read is 3 residues too short to cover the CDR3 end, so that end is filled in from the germline J gene. The V and J genes are TRBV5-1 and TRBJ1-5; D is possibly TRBD1 (5 bases). The CDR3 length is 13 residues. Germline CDR1 is SGHRS and CDR2 is YFSETQ. Trimming shortened V by 5 bases and J by 6 bases, and 12 bases separated the two germline ends. CDR3 region: CASSVGGSQPQHF. The CDR3 DNA, read in part, is TGCGCCAGCAGTGTTGGGGGGAGTCAGCCC.

Turning to this clone: With the read ending 3 residues before the CDR3 end, the germline J gene is used to fill in that end. The chain recombines TRBV4-2 with TRBJ2-3; TRBD2 matches 14 bases. CDR3 length: 17 amino acids. From germline, CDR1 is LGHNA and CDR2 YNFKEQ. J lost 6 bases, V lost 3 bases, and 8 bases had no gene match. The sequenced part of the CDR3 DNA is TGTGCCAGCAGCCAGGGACTAGCGGGAGCGGGGGAGGATACG. It encodes CASSQGLAGAGEDT. The whole CDR3 sequence reads CASSQGLAGAGEDTQYF.

With regard to this clone: The CDR3 end falls 3 residues outside the read, so it is completed with the germline J gene. The chain uses TRBV11-2 and TRBJ1-1, with a tentative D call TRBD1 (6 bases). V was shortened by 5 bases and J by 2 bases, with 15 bases between the two germline ends. The CDR3 has 15 amino acids. Germline values: CDR1 SGHAT, CDR2 FQNNGV. CDR3 residues: CASSLLTGSNTEAFF. The DNA read from the CDR3 is TGTGCCAGCAGCCTTCTCACAGGGTCCAACACTGAA. Full variable domain (missing parts from reference TRBV11-2 and TRBJ1-1): EAGVAQSPRYKIIEKRQSVAFWCNPISGHATLYWYQQILGQGPKLLIQFQNNGVVDDSQLPKDRFSAERLKGVDSTLKIQPAKLEDSAVYLCASSLLTGSNTEAFFGQGTRLTVV.

Of note for this clone: The read falls 3 residues short of the CDR3 end, and the missing part is taken from the germline J gene. The genes are TRBV13 and TRBJ1-6, with D perhaps TRBD1 (5 bases). Germline loops: CDR1 PRHDT, CDR2 FYEKMQ (reference sequence). The length of the CDR3 is 15 residues. Trimming took off 3 bases at V and 8 bases at J, with 14 bases between the two ends. The CDR3 bases that were read are TGTGCCAGCAGCTTTGGGGAGTCGGGGGATTCACCC. Encoded protein: CASSFGESGDSP. The full CDR3 protein is CASSFGESGDSPLHF.

CDR3 DNA (partial): TGCGCCAGCAGCTTCCCAGGGGGCGACGAG. Protein: CASSFPGGDE. The whole CDR3 protein is CASSFPGGDEQYF. The rearrangement links TRBV5-1 to TRBJ2-7, with 8 bases identical to TRBD1. Read data end 3 residues before the CDR3 end; the end is taken from the germline J gene. V dropped 2 bases and J dropped 5; count of bases not matched to a gene: 3. Germline V lookup: CDR1 SGHRS, CDR2 YFSETQ. This CDR3 comprises 13 residues.

Concerning this clone itself: The observed sequence ends 3 residues before the CDR3 terminus, with the missing tail filled in from the germline J gene. The chain links TRBV9 to TRBJ2-1, with TRBD2 matching 10 bases. CDR1 and CDR2 from the germline V gene are SGDLS and YYNGEE. This CDR3 has 17 amino acids. Trimming at V came to 0 bases and at J to 6 bases, leaving 9 bases not matched to a gene. The CDR3 sequence is CASSVGIAGGSLNEQFF. CDR3 DNA, as far as it was read: TGTGCCAGCAGCGTAGGCATAGCGGGGGGCTCTCTCAATGAG.

Worth noting for this clone: Read data end 3 residues before the CDR3 end; the end is taken from the germline J gene. The V call is TRBV28, the J call TRBJ1-5, with 7 nucleotides matching TRBD1. V lost 6 bases, J lost 5 bases, and 7 bases stayed unmatched. Germline values: CDR1 MDHEN, CDR2 SYDVKM. The CDR3 extends over 14 amino acids. CDR3 DNA, as far as it was read: TGTGCCAGCAGCTTGGACAGGCCAGATCAGCCC. Translation: CASSLDRPDQP. The entire CDR3 is CASSLDRPDQPQHF. Full variable domain (remainder filled in from reference TRBV28 and TRBJ1-5): DVKVTQSSRYLVKRTGEKVFLECVQDMDHENMFWYRQDPGLGLRLIYFSYDVKMKEKGDIPEGYSVSREKKERFSLILESASTNQTSMYLCASSLDRPDQPQHFGDGTRLSIL.

Concerning this clone itself: The DNA ends 3 residues before the CDR3 does, and the rest of the CDR3 is filled in from the germline J gene. V is TRBV30 and J is TRBJ2-7; the D gene is possibly TRBD1 (5 bases). The germline V and J ends were trimmed by 6 bases and 0 bases, with 18 bases remaining between them. The CDR3 consists of 15 residues. Per germline, CDR1 GTSNPN and CDR2 SVGIG (reference sequence). CDR3 DNA, as far as it was read: TGTGCCTGCGTCTCCGGGTCAGGGTTCTCCTACGAG. Translated: CACVSGSGFSYE. The entire CDR3 sequence reads CACVSGSGFSYEQYF.

On this clone: The read finishes 3 residues shy of the CDR3 end, and the germline J gene is used to complete it. The chain links TRBV5-1 to TRBJ1-4; D not certain. The CDR3 spans 14 residues. CDR1 and CDR2 from the germline V gene are SGHRS and YFSETQ. The DNA read from the CDR3 is TGCGCCAGCAGCTCGGAACAGAATAATTCACCA. Translated, it gives CASSSEQNNSP. From start to end, the CDR3 is CASSSEQNNSPLFF.

With regard to this clone: Sequencing ends 3 residues short of the CDR3 end; the germline J gene provides the rest. This chain connects TRBV13 to TRBJ2-7, with no clear D. Deletions cut 1 base from V and 5 bases from J, with 6 bases between. This CDR3 comprises 12 residues. Germline V lookup: CDR1 PRHDT, CDR2 FYEKMQ (reference sequence). The covered CDR3 bases are TGTGCCAGCAGCTTAGAAGGTGACGAG. It codes for CASSLEGDE. The whole CDR3 reads CASSLEGDEQYF.

CDR3 region: CASSIGDQPQHF. Incomplete CDR3 DNA: TGCGCCAGCAGCATAGGGGATCAGCCC. The chain uses TRBV5-1 and TRBJ1-5; possible D gene TRBD1, 5 bases. The CDR3 extends 3 residues past the end of the read, so its final part is completed from the germline J gene. V was cut by 4 bases and J by 5 bases, with 7 bases left in between. CDR1 is SGHRS and CDR2 is YFSETQ in the germline V gene. This CDR3 region has 12 residues.